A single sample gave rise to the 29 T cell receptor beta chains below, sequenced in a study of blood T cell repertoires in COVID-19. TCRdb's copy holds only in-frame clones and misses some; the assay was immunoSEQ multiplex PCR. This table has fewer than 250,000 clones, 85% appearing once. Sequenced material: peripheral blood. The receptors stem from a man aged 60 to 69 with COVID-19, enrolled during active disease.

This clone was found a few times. The CDR3, as DNA: TGTGCCAGCAGTTTAACTGGGACAGGGAACAATCAGCCCCAGCATTTT. It codes for CASSLTGTGNNQPQHF. This chain connects TRBV2 to TRBJ1-5; 9 bases agree with TRBD1. This CDR3 region has 16 residues. CDR1 is SNHLY and CDR2 is FYNNEI in the germline V gene. Trimming cost V 5 bases and J 3 bases; bases outside gene matches: 8.

In DNA, the CDR3 is TGTGCCAGTACCGAGACAGGGGGGAACACTGAAGCTTTCTTT. It specifies CASTETGGNTEAFF. The J gene is TRBJ1-1, the V gene TRBV19; 9 bases align to TRBD1. Germline V gene lookup returns CDR1 LNHDA and CDR2 SQIVND (reference sequence). V lost 7 bases, J lost 1 base, and 4 bases stayed unmatched. CDR3 length: 14 amino acids. Full variable domain (remainder filled in from reference TRBV19 and TRBJ1-1): DGGITQSPKYLFRKEGQNVTLSCEQNLNHDAMYWYRQDPGQGLRLIYYSQIVNDFQKGDIAEGYSVSREKKESFPLTVTSAQKNPTAFYLCASTETGGNTEAFFGQGTRLTVV.

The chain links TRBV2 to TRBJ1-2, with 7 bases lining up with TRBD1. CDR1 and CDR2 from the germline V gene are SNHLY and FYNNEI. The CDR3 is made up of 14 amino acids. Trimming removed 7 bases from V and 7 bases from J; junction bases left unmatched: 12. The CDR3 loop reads CASTGGPGGGGYTF. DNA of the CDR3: TGTGCCAGCACCGGCGGGCCAGGGGGAGGTGGCTACACCTTC.

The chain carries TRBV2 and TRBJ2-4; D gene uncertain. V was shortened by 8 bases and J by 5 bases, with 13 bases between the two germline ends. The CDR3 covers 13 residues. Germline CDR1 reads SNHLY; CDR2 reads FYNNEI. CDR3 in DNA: TGTGCCAGCGGGCGAGATGTGGAAAACATTCAGTACTTC. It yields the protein CASGRDVENIQYF.

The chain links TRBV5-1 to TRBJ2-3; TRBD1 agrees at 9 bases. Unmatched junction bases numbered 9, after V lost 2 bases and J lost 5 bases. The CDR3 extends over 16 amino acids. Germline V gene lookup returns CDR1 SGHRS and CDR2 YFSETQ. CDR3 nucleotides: TGCGCCAGCAGCTTCTTACTGACAGGGGGTAAAGATACGCAGTATTTT. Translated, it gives CASSFLLTGGKDTQYF.

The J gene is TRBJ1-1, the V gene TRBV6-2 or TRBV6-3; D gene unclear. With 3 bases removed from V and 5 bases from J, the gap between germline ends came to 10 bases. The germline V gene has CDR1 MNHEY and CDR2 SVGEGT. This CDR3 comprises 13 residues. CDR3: CASSYRRVTEAFF. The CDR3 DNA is TGTGCCAGCAGTTATCGGCGGGTAACTGAAGCTTTCTTT.

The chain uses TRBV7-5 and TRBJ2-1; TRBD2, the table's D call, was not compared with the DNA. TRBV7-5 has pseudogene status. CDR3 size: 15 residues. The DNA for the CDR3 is TGTGCCAGAAGCGTTCCCGGGGATCCACTCAATGAGCAGTTCTTC. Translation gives CARSVPGDPLNEQFF.

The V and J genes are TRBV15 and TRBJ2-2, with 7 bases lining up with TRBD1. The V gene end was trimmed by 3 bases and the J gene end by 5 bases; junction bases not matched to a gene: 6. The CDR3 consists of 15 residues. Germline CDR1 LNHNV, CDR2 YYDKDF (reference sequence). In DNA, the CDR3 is TGTGCCACCAGCAGGACAGGGACAGAAACCGGGGAGCTGTTTTTT. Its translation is CATSRTGTETGELFF.

The CDR3 bases are TGTGCCAGCAGTAGAGCAGGGACAGGCTACACCTTC. It is translated as CASSRAGTGYTF. This chain uses TRBV6-5 with TRBJ1-2; TRBD1 is a possible D gene (6 bases). Germline lookup yields CDR1 MNHEY and CDR2 SVGAGI. This CDR3 is 12 amino acids long. Trimming left V 5 bases short and J 8 bases short, with 12 bases between.

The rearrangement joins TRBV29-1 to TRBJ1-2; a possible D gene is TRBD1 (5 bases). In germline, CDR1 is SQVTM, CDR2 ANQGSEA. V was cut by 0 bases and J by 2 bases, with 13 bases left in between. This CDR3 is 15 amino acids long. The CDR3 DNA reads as TGCAGCGTTGAAGACCGGGGGAGAGGGAACTATGGCTACACCTTC. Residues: CSVEDRGRGNYGYTF.

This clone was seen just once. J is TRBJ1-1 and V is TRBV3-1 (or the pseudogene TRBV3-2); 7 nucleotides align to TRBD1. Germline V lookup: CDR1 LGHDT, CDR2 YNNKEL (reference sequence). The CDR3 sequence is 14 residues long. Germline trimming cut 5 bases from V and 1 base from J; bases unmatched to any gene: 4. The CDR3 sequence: CASSYGQENTEAFF. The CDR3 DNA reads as TGTGCCAGCAGCTACGGACAGGAGAACACTGAAGCTTTCTTT.

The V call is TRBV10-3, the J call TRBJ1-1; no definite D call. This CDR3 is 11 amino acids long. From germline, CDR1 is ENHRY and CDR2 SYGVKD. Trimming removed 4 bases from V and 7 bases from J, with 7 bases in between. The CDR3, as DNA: TGTGCCATCAGTGCCAGGAATGAAGCTTTCTTT. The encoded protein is CAISARNEAFF.

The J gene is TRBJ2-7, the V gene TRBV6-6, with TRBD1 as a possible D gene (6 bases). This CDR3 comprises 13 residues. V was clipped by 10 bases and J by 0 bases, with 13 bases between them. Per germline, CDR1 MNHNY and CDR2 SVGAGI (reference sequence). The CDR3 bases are TGTGCCACCACCGGGACAAACTCCTACGAGCAGTACTTC. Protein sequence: CATTGTNSYEQYF.

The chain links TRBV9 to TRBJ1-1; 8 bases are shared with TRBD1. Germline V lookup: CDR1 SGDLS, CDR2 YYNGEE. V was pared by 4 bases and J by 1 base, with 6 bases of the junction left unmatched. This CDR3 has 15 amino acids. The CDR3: CASSLIGTGNTEAFF. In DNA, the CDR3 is TGTGCCAGCAGCTTAATAGGGACAGGGAACACTGAAGCTTTCTTT.

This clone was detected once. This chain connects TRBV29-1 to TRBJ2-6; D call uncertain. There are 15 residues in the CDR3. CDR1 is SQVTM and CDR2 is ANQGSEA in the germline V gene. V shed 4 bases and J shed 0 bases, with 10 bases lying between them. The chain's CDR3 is CSVANSGSGANVLTF. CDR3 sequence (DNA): TGCAGCGTTGCCAACTCAGGCTCTGGGGCCAACGTCCTGACTTTC.

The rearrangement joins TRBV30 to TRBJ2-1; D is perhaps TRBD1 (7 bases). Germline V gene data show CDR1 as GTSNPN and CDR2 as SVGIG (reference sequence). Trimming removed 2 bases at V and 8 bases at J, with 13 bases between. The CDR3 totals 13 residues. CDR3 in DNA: TGTGCCTGGAGTTCGGCAGGGGGGTATGAGCAGTTCTTC. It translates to CAWSSAGGYEQFF.

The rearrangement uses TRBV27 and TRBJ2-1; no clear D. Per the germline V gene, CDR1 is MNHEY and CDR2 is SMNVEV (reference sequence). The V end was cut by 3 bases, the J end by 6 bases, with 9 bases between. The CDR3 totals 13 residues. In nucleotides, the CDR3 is TGTGCCAGCAGTTTGCCAGGCCGCAATGAGCAGTTCTTC. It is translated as CASSLPGRNEQFF.

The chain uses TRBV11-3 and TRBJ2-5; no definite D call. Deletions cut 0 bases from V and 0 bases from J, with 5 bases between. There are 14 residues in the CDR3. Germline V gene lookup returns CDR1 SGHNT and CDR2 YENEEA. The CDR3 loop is CASSLDAYQETQYF. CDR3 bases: TGTGCCAGCAGCTTAGATGCGTACCAAGAGACCCAGTACTTC.

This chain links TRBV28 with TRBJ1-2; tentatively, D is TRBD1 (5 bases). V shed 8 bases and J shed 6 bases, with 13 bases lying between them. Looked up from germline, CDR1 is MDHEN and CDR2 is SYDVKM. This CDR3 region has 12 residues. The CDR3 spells CASSMGGNGYTF. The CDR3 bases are TGTGCCAGCTCCATGGGGGGGAATGGCTACACCTTC.

The chain's CDR3 is CASSYARGTNEKLFF. CDR3 nucleotides: TGTGCCAGCAGCTACGCGAGGGGGACTAATGAAAAACTGTTTTTT. This chain connects TRBV7-9 to TRBJ1-4, with TRBD1 as a possible D gene (6 bases). CDR3 length: 15 residues. The germline V and J ends were trimmed by 4 bases and 2 bases, with 11 bases remaining between them. Germline V lookup: CDR1 SEHNR, CDR2 FQNEAQ (reference sequence).

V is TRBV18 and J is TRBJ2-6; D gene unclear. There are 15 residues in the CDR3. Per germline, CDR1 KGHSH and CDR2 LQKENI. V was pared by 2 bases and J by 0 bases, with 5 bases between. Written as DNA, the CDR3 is TGTGCCAGCTCACCAACGGGCTCTGGGGCCAACGTCCTGACTTTC. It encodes CASSPTGSGANVLTF.

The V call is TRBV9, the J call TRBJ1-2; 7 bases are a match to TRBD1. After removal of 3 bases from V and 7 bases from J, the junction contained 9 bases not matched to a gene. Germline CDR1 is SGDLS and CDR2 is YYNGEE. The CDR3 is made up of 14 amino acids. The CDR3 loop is CASSAERGPAGYTF. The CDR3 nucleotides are TGTGCCAGCAGCGCCGAAAGGGGGCCTGCTGGCTACACCTTC.

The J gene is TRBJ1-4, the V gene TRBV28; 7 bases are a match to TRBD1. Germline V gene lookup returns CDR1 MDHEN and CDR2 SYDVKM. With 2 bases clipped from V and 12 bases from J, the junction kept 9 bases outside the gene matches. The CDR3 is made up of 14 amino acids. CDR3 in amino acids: CASSLPQGGGELFF. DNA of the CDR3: TGTGCCAGCAGTTTACCCCAGGGGGGTGGGGAACTGTTTTTT.

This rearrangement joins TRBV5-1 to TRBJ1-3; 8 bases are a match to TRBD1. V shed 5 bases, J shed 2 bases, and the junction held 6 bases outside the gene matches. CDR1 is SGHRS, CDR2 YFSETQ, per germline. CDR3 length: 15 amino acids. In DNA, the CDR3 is TGCGCCAGCAGGCCCCCGGGACAGGCTGGAAACACCATATATTTT. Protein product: CASRPPGQAGNTIYF.

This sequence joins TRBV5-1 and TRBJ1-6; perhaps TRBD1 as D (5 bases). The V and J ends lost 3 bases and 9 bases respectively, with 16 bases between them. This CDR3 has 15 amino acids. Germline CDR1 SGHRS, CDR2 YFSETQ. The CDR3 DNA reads TGCGCCAGCAGCTACTCAGGGATTCTCGGTTCACCCCTCCACTTT. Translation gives CASSYSGILGSPLHF.

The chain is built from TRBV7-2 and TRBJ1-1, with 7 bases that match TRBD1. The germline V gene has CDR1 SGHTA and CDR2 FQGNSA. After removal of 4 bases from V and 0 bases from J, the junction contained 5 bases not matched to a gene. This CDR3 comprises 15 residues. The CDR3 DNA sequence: TGTGCCAGCAGCTGGAGACAGGGAGTGAACACTGAAGCTTTCTTT. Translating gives CASSWRQGVNTEAFF.

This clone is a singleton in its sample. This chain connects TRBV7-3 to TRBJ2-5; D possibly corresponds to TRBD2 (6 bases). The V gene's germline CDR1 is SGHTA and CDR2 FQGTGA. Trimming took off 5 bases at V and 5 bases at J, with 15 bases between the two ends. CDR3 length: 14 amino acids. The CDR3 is CASSGAGGEETQYF. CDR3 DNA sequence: TGTGCCAGCAGCGGAGCGGGTGGGGAGGAGACCCAGTACTTC.

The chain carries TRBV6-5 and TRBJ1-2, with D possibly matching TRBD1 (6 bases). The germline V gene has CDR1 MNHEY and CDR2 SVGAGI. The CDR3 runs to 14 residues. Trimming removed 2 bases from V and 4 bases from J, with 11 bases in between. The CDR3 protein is CASSYTDSLYGYTF. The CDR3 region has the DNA TGTGCCAGCAGTTACACGGACAGTCTCTATGGCTACACCTTC.

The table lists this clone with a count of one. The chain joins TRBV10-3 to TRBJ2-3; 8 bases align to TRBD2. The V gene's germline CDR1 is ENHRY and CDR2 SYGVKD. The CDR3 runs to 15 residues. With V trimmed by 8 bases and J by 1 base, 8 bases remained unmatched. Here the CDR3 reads CAIHAGGVGTDTQYF. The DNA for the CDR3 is TGTGCCATCCACGCGGGGGGAGTAGGCACAGATACGCAGTATTTT.